This TCR beta chain was recovered during a study of T-cell memory formation after mild COVID-19. TCRdb re-called the 5' RACE reads through MiXCR, storing one row per CDR3 protein. The sample contains approximately 260,000 distinct CDR3 sequences, 15% to 20% of which appear only once. The CDR3 consists of 17 residues. Germline V gene data show CDR1 as MNHEY and CDR2 as SVGAGI. After removal of 6 bases from V and 1 base from J, the junction contained 14 bases not matched to a gene. Findings of the study overall: Clonal second-wave expansions that peaked on day 37 had unconfirmed SARS-CoV-2 specificity.

A word on this clonotype: Its antigen is not known.

This sequence originates from a man between 18 and 35 years old who had mild COVID-19 (a few samples of this study predate the infection). Cell type and time point are not known. Sequences were obtained from PBMCs or a T cell subset sorted from them (not recorded which). The rearrangement uses TRBV6-5 and TRBJ2-5, with TRBD2 identical over 7 bases. The CDR3 here is CASSEIGGGYFQETQYF. The DNA for the CDR3 is TGTGCCAGCAGCGAGATCGGCGGGGGATATTTCCAAGAGACCCAGTACTTC.